One and the same sample provided the 15 T cell receptor beta chains below, sequenced in a study of sequential checkpoint blockade in melanoma (dated by TCRdb to the late 2010s). Preparation of the library involved the immunoSEQ multiplex PCR assay. Here the immuneACCESS table is served through TCRdb, limited to in-frame sequences with V and J called. Missing clones are a known gap in these copies; in checked studies unresolved V genes cover under half, and the rest lacks a known reason. This sample comprises approximately 12,000 clones, about four fifths of them detected only once. About half of the sample belongs to the ten largest clones. The sample's treatment or condition label is to be understood as: randomized to nivolumab then ipilimumab (arm A) or the reverse (arm B). Material: CD8+ T cells sorted from blood (inferred from file names), obtained from a patient given nivolumab and ipilimumab in sequence. These receptor sequences come from a human donor with melanoma.

This clone was found a few times. The chain uses TRBV21-1 and TRBJ1-4. TRBV21-1 is termed a pseudogene. The CDR3 has 16 residues. CDR3 sequence reads: CASSKEGQGGNEKLFF. CDR3 coding DNA: TGTGCCAGCAGCAAAGAGGGGCAGGGAGGGAATGAAAAACTGTTTTTT.

The gene calls are TRBV11-2 and TRBJ1-2; 7 positions match TRBD1. Germline CDR1 SGHAT, CDR2 FQNNGV. CDR3 size: 11 residues. J gave up 5 bases and V 6 bases, and 0 bases lay outside the gene matches. CDR3 coding DNA: TGTGCCAGCAGGACAGGGTATGGCTACACCTTC. This sequence encodes CASRTGYGYTF.

For the CDR3, the DNA is TGTGCCAGCAGTCCCCGGGGGGTCCCCTACGAGCAGTACTTC. It encodes CASSPRGVPYEQYF. This chain uses TRBV6-5 with TRBJ2-7; TRBD2 aligns across 7 bases. With 5 bases clipped from V and 2 bases from J, the junction kept 6 bases outside the gene matches. Germline V gene lookup returns CDR1 MNHEY and CDR2 SVGAGI. The CDR3 runs 14 residues.

The V call is TRBV4-1, the J call TRBJ1-5; the D is unclear. The CDR3 is 15 residues long. Germline CDR1 and CDR2: MGHRA and YSYEKL. Trimming removed 1 base at V and 5 bases at J, with 12 bases between. CDR3 coding DNA: TGCGCCAGCAGCCAAGGGGTGGCGGAAGATCAGCCCCAGCATTTT. Its protein product is CASSQGVAEDQPQHF.

This chain joins TRBV28 and TRBJ1-2; D is possibly TRBD1 (5 bases). Trimming took off 6 bases at V and 2 bases at J, with 13 bases between the two ends. The CDR3 extends over 14 amino acids. Germline V gene sequence: CDR1 MDHEN, CDR2 SYDVKM. CDR3 DNA: TGTGCCAGCAGGTTCGGGGGTGGCAACTATGGCTACACCTTC. This gives the protein CASRFGGGNYGYTF.

This chain uses TRBV13 with TRBJ2-7; the match to TRBD1 covers 7 bases. There are 13 residues in the CDR3. Germline CDR1 is PRHDT and CDR2 is FYEKMQ (reference sequence). V lost 4 bases and J lost 6; bases outside the gene matches: 6. CDR3 DNA sequence: TGTGCCAGCAGCTCAGGGGGTCGGGGCGAGCAGTACTTC. It encodes CASSSGGRGEQYF.

This clone appeared a few times. The chain joins TRBV28 to TRBJ1-4; D is ambiguous. Germline V CDR1 and CDR2: MDHEN, SYDVKM. This CDR3 spans 14 amino acids. V lost 9 bases and J lost 8, with 19 bases in between. CDR3 amino acids: CASQKPGRREKLFF. CDR3 bases: TGTGCCAGTCAAAAACCGGGGAGGCGCGAAAAACTGTTTTTT.

The chain is built from TRBV9 and TRBJ1-2, with a possible D match to TRBD1 (5 bases). V lost 3 bases and J 4 bases, leaving 13 bases between the germline ends. This CDR3 has 14 amino acids. The germline gives CDR1 SGDLS, CDR2 YYNGEE. CDR3 residues: CASSDRDSVYGYTF. The CDR3 coding sequence is TGTGCCAGCAGCGACCGGGACTCAGTCTATGGCTACACCTTC.

The V gene is TRBV27, the J gene TRBJ2-3; 13 positions agree with TRBD2. The trim removed 5 bases at V and 2 bases at J, leaving 7 bases unmatched. Germline V gives CDR1 MNHEY, CDR2 SMNVEV (reference sequence). The CDR3 loop spans 17 amino acids. DNA of the CDR3: TGTGCCAGCAGTGCAACTAGCGGGGGGGCCCTCACAGATACGCAGTATTTT. The encoded protein is CASSATSGGALTDTQYF.

This sequence joins TRBV29-1 and TRBJ1-3, with no clear D. The CDR3 totals 14 residues. Trimming shortened V by 4 bases and J by 0 bases, and 10 bases separated the two germline ends. CDR1 SQVTM and CDR2 ANQGSEA come from the germline V gene. CDR3 nucleotide sequence: TGCAGCGTTGCCCCGGGTAGCTCTGGAAACACCATATATTTT. The encoded protein is CSVAPGSSGNTIYF.

J is TRBJ2-1 and V is TRBV27; the match to TRBD2 covers 7 bases. Trimming at V came to 1 base and at J to 3 bases, leaving 3 bases not matched to a gene. The CDR3 contains 15 residues. Per the germline V gene, CDR1 is MNHEY and CDR2 is SMNVEV (reference sequence). Here the CDR3 DNA reads TGTGCCAGCAGTTTATTGCGGGGGAACTACAATGAGCAGTTCTTC. Translated, it gives CASSLLRGNYNEQFF.

V is TRBV10-3 and J is TRBJ1-1; D is possibly TRBD1 (6 bases). CDR1 is ENHRY, CDR2 SYGVKD, per germline. V lost 3 bases to trimming and J lost 0 bases, with 11 bases between them. The CDR3 consists of 15 residues. The CDR3 protein is CAISDKTGMNTEAFF. In nucleotides, the CDR3 is TGTGCCATCAGTGACAAGACAGGCATGAACACTGAAGCTTTCTTT.

The chain recombines TRBV5-1 with TRBJ1-2; the D gene is possibly TRBD1 (5 bases). The V gene's germline CDR1 is SGHRS and CDR2 YFSETQ. V lost 0 bases, J lost 8 bases, and 20 bases lay in between. This CDR3 spans 16 amino acids. CDR3 region: CASSLDPGTPRDGYTF. As DNA, the CDR3 is TGCGCCAGCAGCTTGGACCCCGGGACTCCTCGTGACGGCTACACCTTC.

The chain recombines TRBV6-6 with TRBJ2-7; 11 nucleotides line up with TRBD1. Germline assignment: CDR1 MNHNY and CDR2 SVGAGI (reference sequence). V lost 5 bases, J lost 3 bases, and 9 bases stayed unmatched. The CDR3 consists of 16 residues. The CDR3 here is CASSTWTGGGLYEQYF. The CDR3 DNA reads as TGTGCCAGCAGTACCTGGACAGGGGGCGGCCTCTACGAGCAGTACTTC.

V gene TRBV11-2 combines with J gene TRBJ2-2, with TRBD1 identical over 10 bases. The CDR3 totals 15 residues. The germline V gene encodes CDR1 SGHAT and CDR2 FQNNGV. With 6 bases clipped from V and 4 bases from J, the junction kept 5 bases outside the gene matches. The chain's CDR3 is CASSLGQGTTGELFF. In nucleotides, the CDR3 is TGTGCCAGCAGTTTGGGACAGGGGACCACCGGGGAGCTGTTTTTT.